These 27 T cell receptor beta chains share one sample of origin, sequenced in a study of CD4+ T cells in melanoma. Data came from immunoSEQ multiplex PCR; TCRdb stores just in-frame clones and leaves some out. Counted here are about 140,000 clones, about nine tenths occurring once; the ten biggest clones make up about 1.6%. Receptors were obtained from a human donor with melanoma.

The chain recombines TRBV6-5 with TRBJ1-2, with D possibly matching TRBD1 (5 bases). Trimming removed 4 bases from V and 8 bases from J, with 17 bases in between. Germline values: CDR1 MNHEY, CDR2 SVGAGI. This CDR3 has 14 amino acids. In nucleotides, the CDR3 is TGTGCCAGCAGTTCGCCAGGGAGTTCGTCCGGCTACACCTTC. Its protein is CASSSPGSSSGYTF.

CDR3 bases: TGCGCCAGCAGCCAAGACAGTATTCAGCCCCAGCATTTT. Protein: CASSQDSIQPQHF. The rearrangement uses TRBV4-1 and TRBJ1-5, with D unresolved. Germline lookup yields CDR1 MGHRA and CDR2 YSYEKL. The germline V and J ends were trimmed by 0 bases and 6 bases, with 6 bases remaining between them. The CDR3 totals 13 residues.

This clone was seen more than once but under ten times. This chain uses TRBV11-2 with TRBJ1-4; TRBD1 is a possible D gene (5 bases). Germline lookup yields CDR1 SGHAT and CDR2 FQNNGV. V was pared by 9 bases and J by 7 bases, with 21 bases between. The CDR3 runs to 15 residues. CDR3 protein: CASTSSGRVSEKLFF. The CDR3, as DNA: TGTGCCAGTACCTCCTCGGGCAGGGTCAGTGAAAAACTGTTTTTT. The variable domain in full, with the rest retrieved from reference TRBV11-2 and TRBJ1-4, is EAGVAQSPRYKIIEKRQSVAFWCNPISGHATLYWYQQILGQGPKLLIQFQNNGVVDDSQLPKDRFSAERLKGVDSTLKIQPAKLEDSAVYLCASTSSGRVSEKLFFGSGTQLSVL.

The CDR3 reads CASIQGDTQYF. CDR3 nucleotide sequence: TGCGCCAGCATTCAGGGAGATACGCAGTATTTT. V usage is TRBV10-2 and J usage is TRBJ2-3, with a tentative D call TRBD1 (5 bases). Trimming took off 7 bases at V and 5 bases at J, with 7 bases between the two ends. The germline CDR1 and CDR2 sequences are WSHSY and SAAADI. The CDR3 has 11 residues.

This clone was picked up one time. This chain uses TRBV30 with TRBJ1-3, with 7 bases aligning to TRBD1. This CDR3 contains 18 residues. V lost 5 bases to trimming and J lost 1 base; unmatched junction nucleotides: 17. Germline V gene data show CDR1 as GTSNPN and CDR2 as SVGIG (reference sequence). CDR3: CAWGVFARDSSSGNTIYF. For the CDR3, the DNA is TGTGCCTGGGGAGTTTTCGCGAGGGACAGCTCTTCTGGAAACACCATATATTTT.

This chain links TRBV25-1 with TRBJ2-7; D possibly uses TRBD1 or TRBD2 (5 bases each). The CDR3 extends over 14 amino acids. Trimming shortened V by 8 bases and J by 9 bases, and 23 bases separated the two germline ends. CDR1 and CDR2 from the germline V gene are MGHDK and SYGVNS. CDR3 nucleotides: TGTGCCAGCGCCAGTCCTCGGGACGGCCAGAGGCAGTACTTC. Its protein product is CASASPRDGQRQYF.

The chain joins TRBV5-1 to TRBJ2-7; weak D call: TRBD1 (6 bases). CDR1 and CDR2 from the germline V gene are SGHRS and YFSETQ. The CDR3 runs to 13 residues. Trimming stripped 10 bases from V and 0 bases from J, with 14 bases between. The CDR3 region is CAARQENSYEQYF. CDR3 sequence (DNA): TGCGCCGCTCGACAGGAAAACTCCTACGAGCAGTACTTC.

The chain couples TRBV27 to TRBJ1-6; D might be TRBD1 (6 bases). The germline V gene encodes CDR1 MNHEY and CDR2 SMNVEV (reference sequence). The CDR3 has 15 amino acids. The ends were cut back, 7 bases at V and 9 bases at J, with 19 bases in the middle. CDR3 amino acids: CASTPTGGVSSPLHF. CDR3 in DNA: TGTGCCAGCACCCCGACAGGAGGGGTGTCTTCACCCCTCCACTTT.

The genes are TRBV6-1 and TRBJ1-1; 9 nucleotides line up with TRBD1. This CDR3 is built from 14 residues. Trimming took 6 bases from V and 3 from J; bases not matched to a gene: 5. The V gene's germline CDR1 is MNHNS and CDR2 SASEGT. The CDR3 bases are TGTGCCAGCAGGGACAGGGGATGGGACACTGAAGCTTTCTTT. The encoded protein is CASRDRGWDTEAFF.

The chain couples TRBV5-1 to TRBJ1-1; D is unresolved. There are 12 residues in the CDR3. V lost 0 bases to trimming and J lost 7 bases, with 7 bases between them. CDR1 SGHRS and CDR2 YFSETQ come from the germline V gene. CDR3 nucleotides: TGCGCCAGCAGCTTGGAGGTTGGTGAAGCTTTCTTT. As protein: CASSLEVGEAFF.

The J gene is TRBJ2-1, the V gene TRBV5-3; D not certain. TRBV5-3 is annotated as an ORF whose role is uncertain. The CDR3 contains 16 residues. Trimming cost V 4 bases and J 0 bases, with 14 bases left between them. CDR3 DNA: TGTGCCAGAAGCCGGGCCTCCTGGTCCTCCTACAATGAGCAGTTCTTC. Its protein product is CARSRASWSSYNEQFF.

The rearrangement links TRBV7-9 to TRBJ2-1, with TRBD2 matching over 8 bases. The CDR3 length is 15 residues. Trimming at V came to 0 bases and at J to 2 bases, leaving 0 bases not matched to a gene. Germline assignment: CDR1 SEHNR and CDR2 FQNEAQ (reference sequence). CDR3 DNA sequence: TGTGCCAGCAGCTTAGCCGGGGGGGCCTACAATGAGCAGTTCTTC. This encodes CASSLAGGAYNEQFF.

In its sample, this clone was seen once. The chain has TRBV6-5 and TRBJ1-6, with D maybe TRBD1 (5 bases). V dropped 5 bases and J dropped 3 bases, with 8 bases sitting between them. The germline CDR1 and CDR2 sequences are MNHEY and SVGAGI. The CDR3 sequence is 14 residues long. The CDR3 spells CASSATVYNSPLHF. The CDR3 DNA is TGTGCCAGCAGTGCGACAGTCTATAATTCACCCCTCCACTTT.

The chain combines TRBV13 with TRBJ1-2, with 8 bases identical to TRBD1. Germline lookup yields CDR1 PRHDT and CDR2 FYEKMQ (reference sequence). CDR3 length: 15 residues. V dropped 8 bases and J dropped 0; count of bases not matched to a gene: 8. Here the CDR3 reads CASYLRTGPNYGYTF. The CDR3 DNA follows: TGTGCCAGCTATCTAAGGACAGGGCCTAACTATGGCTACACCTTC. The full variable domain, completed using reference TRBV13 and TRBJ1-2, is AAGVIQSPRHLIKEKRETATLKCYPIPRHDTVYWYQQGPGQDPQFLISFYEKMQSDKGSIPDRFSAQQFSDYHSELNMSSLELGDSALYFCASYLRTGPNYGYTFGSGTRLTVV.

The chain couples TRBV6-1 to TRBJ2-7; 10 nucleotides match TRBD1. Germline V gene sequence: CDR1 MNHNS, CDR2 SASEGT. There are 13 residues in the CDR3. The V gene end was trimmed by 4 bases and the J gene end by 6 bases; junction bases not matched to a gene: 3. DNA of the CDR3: TGTGCCAGCAGTGGACAGGGGGCTCCCGAGCAGTACTTC. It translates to CASSGQGAPEQYF.

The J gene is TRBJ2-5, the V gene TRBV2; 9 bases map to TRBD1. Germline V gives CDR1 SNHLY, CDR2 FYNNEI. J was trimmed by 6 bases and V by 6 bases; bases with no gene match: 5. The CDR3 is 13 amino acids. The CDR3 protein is CASRGQGRQTQYF. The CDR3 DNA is TGTGCCAGCAGAGGACAGGGGAGGCAGACCCAGTACTTC.

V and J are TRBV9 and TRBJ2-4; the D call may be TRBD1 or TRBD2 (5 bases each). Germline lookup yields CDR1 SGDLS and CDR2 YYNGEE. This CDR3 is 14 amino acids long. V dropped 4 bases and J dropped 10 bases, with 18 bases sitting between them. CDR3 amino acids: CASSPGTETLIQYF. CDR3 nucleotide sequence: TGTGCCAGCAGCCCCGGGACGGAGACGTTAATTCAGTACTTC.

The CDR3 spells CASSSNTGELFF. CDR3 nucleotides: TGTGCCAGCAGCTCGAACACCGGGGAGCTGTTTTTT. J is TRBJ2-2 and V is TRBV7-7; the D is unclear. The CDR3 has 12 amino acids. V shed 4 bases and J shed 0 bases, with 0 bases lying between them. Germline assignment: CDR1 SSHAT and CDR2 FNYEAQ (reference sequence).

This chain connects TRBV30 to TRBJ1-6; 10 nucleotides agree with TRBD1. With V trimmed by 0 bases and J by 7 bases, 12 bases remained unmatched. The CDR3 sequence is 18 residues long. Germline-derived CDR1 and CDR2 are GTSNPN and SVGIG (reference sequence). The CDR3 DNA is TGTGCCTGGAGTGTACTAAGGGGAGGGGACAGGGGAAATTCACCCCTCCACTTT. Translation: CAWSVLRGGDRGNSPLHF.

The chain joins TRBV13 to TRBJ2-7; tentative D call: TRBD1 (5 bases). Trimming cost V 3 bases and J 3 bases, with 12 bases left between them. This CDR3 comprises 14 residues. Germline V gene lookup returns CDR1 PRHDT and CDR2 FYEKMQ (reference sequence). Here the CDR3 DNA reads TGTGCCAGCAGCTTTGGCCAGGACATCTACGAGCAGTACTTC. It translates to CASSFGQDIYEQYF.

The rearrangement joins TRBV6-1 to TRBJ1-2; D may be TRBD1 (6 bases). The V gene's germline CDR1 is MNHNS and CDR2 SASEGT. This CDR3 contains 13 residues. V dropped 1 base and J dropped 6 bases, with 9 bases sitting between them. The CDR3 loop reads CASSEGTVDGYTF. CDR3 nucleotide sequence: TGTGCCAGCAGTGAAGGGACAGTTGATGGCTACACCTTC.

Here the CDR3 reads CASSQNRGGQETQYF. For the CDR3, the DNA is TGTGCCAGCAGCCAAAACAGGGGAGGTCAAGAGACCCAGTACTTC. The V gene is TRBV5-4, the J gene TRBJ2-5; D is perhaps TRBD1 (7 bases). Trimming took 4 bases from V and 2 from J, leaving 15 bases between them. This CDR3 comprises 15 residues. Germline V gene lookup returns CDR1 SGHNT and CDR2 YYREEE (reference sequence).

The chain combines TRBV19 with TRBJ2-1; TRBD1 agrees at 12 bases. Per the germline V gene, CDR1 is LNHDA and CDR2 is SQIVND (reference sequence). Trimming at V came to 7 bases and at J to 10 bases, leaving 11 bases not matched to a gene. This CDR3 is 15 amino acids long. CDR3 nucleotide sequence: TGTGCCAGTACCACCCCGGGACAGGGGGCGAGGGAGCAGTTCTTC. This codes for CASTTPGQGAREQFF.

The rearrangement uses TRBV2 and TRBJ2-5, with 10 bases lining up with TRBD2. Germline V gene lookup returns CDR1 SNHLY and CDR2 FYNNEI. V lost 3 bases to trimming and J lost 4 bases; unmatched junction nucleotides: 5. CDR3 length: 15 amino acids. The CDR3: CASSDALAGVETQYF. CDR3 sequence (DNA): TGTGCCAGCAGTGATGCGCTAGCGGGGGTAGAGACCCAGTACTTC.

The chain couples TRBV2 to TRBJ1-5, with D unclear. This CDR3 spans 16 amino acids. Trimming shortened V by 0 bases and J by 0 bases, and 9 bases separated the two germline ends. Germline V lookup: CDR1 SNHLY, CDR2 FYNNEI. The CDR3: CASSEALGISNQPQHF. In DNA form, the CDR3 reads TGTGCCAGCAGTGAAGCGCTAGGGATTAGCAATCAGCCCCAGCATTTT.

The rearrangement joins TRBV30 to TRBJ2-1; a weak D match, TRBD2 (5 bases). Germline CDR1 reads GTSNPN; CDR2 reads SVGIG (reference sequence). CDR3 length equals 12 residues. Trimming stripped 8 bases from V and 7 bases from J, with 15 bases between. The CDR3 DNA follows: TGTGCCCTTTTACGGGGTCGAAATGAGCAGTTCTTC. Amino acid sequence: CALLRGRNEQFF.

The CDR3 loop reads CASSPLQATNEKLFF. CDR3 coding DNA: TGTGCCAGCTCACCACTCCAGGCAACTAATGAAAAACTGTTTTTT. This sequence joins TRBV18 and TRBJ1-4; D gene uncertain. The germline CDR1 and CDR2 sequences are KGHSH and LQKENI. This CDR3 has 15 residues. Trimming took off 1 base at V and 0 bases at J, with 6 bases between the two ends.